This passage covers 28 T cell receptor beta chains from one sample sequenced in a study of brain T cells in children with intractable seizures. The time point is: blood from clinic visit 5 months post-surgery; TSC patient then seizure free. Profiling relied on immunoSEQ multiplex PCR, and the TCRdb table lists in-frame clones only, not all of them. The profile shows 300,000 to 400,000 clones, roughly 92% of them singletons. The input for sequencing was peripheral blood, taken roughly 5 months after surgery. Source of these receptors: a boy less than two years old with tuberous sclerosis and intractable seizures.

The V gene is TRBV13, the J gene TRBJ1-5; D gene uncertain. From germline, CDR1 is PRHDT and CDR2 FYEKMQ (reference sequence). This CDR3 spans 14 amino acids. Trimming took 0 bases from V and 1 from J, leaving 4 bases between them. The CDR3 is CASSLGISNQPQHF. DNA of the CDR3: TGTGCCAGCAGCTTAGGTATCAGCAATCAGCCCCAGCATTTT.

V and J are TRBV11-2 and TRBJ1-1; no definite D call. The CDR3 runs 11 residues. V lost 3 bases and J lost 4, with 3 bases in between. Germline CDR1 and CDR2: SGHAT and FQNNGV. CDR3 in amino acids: CASSLGTEAFF. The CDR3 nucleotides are TGTGCCAGCAGCTTGGGCACTGAAGCTTTCTTT.

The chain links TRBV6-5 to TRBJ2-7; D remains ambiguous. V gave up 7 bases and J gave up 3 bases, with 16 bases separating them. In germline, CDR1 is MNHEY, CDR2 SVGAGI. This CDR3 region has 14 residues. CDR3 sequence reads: CASILGSNIYEQYF. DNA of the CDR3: TGTGCCAGCATACTCGGTTCTAACATCTACGAGCAGTACTTC.

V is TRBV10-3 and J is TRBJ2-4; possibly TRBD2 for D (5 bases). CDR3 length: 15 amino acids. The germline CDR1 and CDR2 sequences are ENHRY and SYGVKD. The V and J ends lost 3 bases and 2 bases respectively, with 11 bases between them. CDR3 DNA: TGTGCCATCAGTGACCCGGGGTTTCCCAAAAACATTCAGTACTTC. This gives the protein CAISDPGFPKNIQYF.

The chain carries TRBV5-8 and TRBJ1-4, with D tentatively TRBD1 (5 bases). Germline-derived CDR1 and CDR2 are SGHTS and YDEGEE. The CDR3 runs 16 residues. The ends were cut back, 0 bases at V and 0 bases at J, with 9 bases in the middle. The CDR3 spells CASSLGGGTTNEKLFF. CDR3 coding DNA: TGTGCCAGCAGCTTGGGGGGGGGAACAACTAATGAAAAACTGTTTTTT.

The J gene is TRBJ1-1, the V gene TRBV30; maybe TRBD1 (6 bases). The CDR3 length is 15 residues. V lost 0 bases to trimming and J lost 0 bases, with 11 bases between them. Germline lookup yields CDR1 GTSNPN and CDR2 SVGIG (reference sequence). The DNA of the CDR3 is TGTGCCTGGAGTGTACCGACAGGTATGAACACTGAAGCTTTCTTT. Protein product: CAWSVPTGMNTEAFF.

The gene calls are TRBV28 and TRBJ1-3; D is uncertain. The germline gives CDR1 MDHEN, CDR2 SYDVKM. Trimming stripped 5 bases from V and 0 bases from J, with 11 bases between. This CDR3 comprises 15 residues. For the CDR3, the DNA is TGTGCCAGCAGTAATGCGGGGAGCTCTGGAAACACCATATATTTT. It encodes CASSNAGSSGNTIYF.

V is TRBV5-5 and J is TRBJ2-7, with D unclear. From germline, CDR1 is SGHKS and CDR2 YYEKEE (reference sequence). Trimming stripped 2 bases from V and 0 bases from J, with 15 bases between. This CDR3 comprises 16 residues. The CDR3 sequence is CASSLYGPTSSYEQYF. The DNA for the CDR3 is TGTGCCAGCAGCTTATATGGACCCACAAGCTCCTACGAGCAGTACTTC. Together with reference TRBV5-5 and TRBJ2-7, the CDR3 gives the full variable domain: DAGVTQSPTHLIKTRGQQVTLRCSPISGHKSVSWYQQVLGQGPQFIFQYYEKEERGRGNFPDRFSARQFPNYSSELNVNALLLGDSALYLCASSLYGPTSSYEQYFGPGTRLTVT.

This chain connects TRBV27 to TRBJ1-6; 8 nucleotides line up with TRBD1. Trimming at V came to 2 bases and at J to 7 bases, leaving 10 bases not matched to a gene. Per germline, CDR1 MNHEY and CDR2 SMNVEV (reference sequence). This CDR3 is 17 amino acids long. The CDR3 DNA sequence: TGTGCCAGCAGTTTACGGAAGGACAGGGTAATGAATTCACCCCTCCACTTT. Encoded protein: CASSLRKDRVMNSPLHF.

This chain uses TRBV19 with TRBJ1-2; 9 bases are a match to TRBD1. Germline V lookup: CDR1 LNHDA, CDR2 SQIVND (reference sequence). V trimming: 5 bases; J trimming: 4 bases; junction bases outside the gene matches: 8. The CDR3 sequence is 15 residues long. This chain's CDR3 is CASSPPGQGLYGYTF. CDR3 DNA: TGTGCCAGTAGTCCGCCGGGACAGGGCCTCTATGGCTACACCTTC. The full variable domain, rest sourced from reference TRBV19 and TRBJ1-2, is DGGITQSPKYLFRKEGQNVTLSCEQNLNHDAMYWYRQDPGQGLRLIYYSQIVNDFQKGDIAEGYSVSREKKESFPLTVTSAQKNPTAFYLCASSPPGQGLYGYTFGSGTRLTVV.

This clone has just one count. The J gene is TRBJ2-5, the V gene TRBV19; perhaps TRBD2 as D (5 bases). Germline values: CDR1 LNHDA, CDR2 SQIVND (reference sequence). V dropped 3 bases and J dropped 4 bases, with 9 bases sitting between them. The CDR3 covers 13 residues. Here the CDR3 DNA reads TGTGCCAGTAGTATGGGAGTCGGAGAGACCCAGTACTTC. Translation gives CASSMGVGETQYF.

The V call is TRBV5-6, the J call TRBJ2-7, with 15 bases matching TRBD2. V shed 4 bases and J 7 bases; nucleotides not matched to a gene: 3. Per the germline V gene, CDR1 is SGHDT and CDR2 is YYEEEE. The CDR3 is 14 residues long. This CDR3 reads CASSRTSGRGEQYF. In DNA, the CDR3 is TGTGCCAGCAGCCGGACTAGCGGGAGGGGGGAGCAGTACTTC.

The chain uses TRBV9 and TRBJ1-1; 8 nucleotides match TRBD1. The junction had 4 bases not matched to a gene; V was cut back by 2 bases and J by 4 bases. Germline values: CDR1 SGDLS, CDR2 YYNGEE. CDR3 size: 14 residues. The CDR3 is CASSVMTGATEAFF. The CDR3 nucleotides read TGTGCCAGCAGCGTGATGACAGGGGCCACTGAAGCTTTCTTT. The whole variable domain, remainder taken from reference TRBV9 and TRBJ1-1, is DSGVTQTPKHLITATGQRVTLRCSPRSGDLSVYWYQQSLDQGLQFLIQYYNGEERAKGNILERFSAQQFPDLHSELNLSSLELGDSALYFCASSVMTGATEAFFGQGTRLTVV.

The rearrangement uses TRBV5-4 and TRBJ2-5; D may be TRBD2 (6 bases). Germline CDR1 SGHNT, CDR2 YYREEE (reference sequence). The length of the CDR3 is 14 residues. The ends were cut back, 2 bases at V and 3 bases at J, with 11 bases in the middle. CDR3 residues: CASSLPSAEETQYF. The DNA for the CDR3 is TGTGCCAGCAGCTTACCTAGCGCGGAAGAGACCCAGTACTTC.

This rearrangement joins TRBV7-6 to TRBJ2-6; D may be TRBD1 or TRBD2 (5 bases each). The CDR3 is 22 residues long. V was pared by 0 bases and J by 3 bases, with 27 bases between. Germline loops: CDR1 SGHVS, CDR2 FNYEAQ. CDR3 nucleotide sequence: TGTGCCAGCAGCTTAGCGGGCACCCTAACCAGAGGACCGGGACGTGGGGCCAACGTCCTGACTTTC. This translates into CASSLAGTLTRGPGRGANVLTF. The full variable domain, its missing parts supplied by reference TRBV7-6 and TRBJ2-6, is GAGVSQSPRYKVTKRGQDVALRCDPISGHVSLYWYRQALGQGPEFLTYFNYEAQQDKSGLPNDRFSAERPEGSISTLTIQRTEQRDSAMYRCASSLAGTLTRGPGRGANVLTFGAGSRLTVL.

For the CDR3, the DNA is TGTGCCTGGACCACCGGGACAGGGGAAGGTGAGCAGTACTTC. Protein sequence: CAWTTGTGEGEQYF. The chain uses TRBV30 and TRBJ2-7; 10 bases fit TRBD1. Germline loops: CDR1 GTSNPN, CDR2 SVGIG (reference sequence). V lost 4 bases and J lost 7; bases outside the gene matches: 10. This CDR3 has 14 residues.

CDR3 in amino acids: CASSPWGRGIDNEQFF. CDR3 in DNA: TGTGCCAGCAGCCCTTGGGGCAGGGGCATCGACAATGAGCAGTTCTTC. The chain employs TRBV11-3 and TRBJ2-1; tentative D call: TRBD1 (6 bases). Deletions cut 5 bases from V and 5 bases from J, with 19 bases between. The CDR3 has 16 residues. CDR1 and CDR2 (germline): SGHNT, YENEEA.

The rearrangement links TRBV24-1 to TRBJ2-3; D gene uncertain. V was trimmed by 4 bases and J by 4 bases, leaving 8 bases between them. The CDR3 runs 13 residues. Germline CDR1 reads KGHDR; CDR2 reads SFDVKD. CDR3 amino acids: CATSEVGADTQYF. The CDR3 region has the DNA TGTGCCACCAGTGAGGTGGGCGCAGATACGCAGTATTTT.

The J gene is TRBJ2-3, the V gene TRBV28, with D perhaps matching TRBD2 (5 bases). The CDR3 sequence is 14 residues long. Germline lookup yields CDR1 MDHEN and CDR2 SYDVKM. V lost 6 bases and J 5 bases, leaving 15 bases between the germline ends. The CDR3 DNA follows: TGTGCCAGCAGGGAGTCCGGACGGGGAGATACGCAGTATTTT. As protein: CASRESGRGDTQYF.

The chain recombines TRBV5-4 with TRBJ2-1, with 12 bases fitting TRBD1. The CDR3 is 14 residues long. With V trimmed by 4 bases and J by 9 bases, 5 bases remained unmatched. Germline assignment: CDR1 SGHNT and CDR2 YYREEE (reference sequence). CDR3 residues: CASSPGQGAFEQFF. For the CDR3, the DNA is TGTGCCAGCAGCCCGGGACAGGGGGCTTTTGAGCAGTTCTTC.

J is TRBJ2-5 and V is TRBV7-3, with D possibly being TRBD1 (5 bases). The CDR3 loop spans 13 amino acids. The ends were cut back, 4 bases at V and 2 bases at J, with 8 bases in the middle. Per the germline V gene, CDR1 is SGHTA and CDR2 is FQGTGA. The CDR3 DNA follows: TGTGCCAGCAGCTCGCAGGGTCAAGAGACCCAGTACTTC. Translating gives CASSSQGQETQYF.

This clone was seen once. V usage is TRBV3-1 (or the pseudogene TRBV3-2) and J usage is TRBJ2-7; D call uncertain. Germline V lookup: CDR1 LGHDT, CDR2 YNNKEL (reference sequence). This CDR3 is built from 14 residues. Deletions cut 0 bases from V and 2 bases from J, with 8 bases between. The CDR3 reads CASSQDSRTYEQYF. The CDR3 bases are TGTGCCAGCAGCCAAGATTCACGTACCTACGAGCAGTACTTC.

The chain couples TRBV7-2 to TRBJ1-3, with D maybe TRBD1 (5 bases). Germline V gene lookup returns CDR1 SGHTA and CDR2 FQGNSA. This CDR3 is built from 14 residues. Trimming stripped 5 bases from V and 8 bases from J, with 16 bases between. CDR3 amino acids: CASSPGVSVDTIYF. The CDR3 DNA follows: TGTGCCAGCAGCCCGGGGGTTTCGGTGGACACCATATATTTT.

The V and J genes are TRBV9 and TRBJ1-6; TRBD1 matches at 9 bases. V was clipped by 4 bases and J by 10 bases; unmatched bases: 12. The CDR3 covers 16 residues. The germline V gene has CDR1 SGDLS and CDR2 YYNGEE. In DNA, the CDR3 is TGTGCCAGCAGCCCTGCCTTGACAGGGGGTTGGTCACCCCTCCACTTT. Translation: CASSPALTGGWSPLHF.

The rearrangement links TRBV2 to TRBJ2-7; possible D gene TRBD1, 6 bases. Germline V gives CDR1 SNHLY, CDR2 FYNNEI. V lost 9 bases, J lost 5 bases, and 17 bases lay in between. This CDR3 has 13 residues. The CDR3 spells CARWDTRTNEQYF. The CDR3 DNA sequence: TGTGCCAGATGGGACACTAGGACCAACGAGCAGTACTTC.

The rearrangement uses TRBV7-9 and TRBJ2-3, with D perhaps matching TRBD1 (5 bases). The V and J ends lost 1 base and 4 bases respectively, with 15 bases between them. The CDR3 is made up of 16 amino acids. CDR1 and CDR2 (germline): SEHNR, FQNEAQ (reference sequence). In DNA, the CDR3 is TGTGCCAGCAGCTTAGATATGGCAGGGTGGGCAGATACGCAGTATTTT. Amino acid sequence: CASSLDMAGWADTQYF. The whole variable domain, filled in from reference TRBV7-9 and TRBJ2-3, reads DTGVSQNPRHKITKRGQNVTFRCDPISEHNRLYWYRQTLGQGPEFLTYFQNEAQLEKSRLLSDRFSAERPKGSFSTLEIQRTEQGDSAMYLCASSLDMAGWADTQYFGPGTRLTVL.

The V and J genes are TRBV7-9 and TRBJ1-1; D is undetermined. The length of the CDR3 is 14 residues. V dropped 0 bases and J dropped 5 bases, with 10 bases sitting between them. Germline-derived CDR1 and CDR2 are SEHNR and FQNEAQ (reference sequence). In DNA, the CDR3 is TGTGCCAGCAGCTTAGCAGGACGTAAGACTGAAGCTTTCTTT. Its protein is CASSLAGRKTEAFF.

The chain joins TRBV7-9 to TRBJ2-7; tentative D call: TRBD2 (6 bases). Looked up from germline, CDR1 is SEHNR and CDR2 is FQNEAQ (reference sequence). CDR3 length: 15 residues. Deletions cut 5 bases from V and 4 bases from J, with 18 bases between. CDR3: CASSLTAGSWYEQYF. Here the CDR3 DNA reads TGTGCCAGCAGCCTAACCGCGGGGAGTTGGTACGAGCAGTACTTC.